This paragraph reports one T cell receptor beta chain. In this sample, this clonotype turned up a few times. Its antigen has not been determined. No clone much larger than this one lies a single base away; base qualities are absent. TCRdb lists the instrument as Illumina NovaSeq 6000. Using 5'RACE with constant-segment primers, TCRalpha and TCRbeta cDNA libraries were constructed, with sample barcodes and unique molecular identifiers added in the process. RNA was extracted from every sample with Trizol reagent. The libraries were amplified in two PCR steps, and the second step added a second sample barcode and Illumina TruSeq adapters. Sequencing of libraries was performed on an Illumina NovaSeq with 2 x 150 bp paired-end reads. In the original analysis: The reads were demultiplexed and collapsed into UMI-guided consensus sequences using migec v1.2.7. With mixcr v2.1.11, UMI consensuses were aligned to TRA and TRB V and J templates and assembled into clonotypes. A clonotype was counted as expanded or contracted only if both edgeR and NoisET called the change significant, with noise models trained on biological replicates. For edgeR calls, the cutoffs were a false discovery rate-adjusted p below 0.01 and a log2 fold-change threshold of 1. As an exploratory analysis of dynamics, max-normalized trajectories of the 1000 most abundant clonotypes were examined by PCA with hierarchical clustering. Each responding clone was given a CD4 or CD8 phenotype based on the CD4+ and CD8+ repertoires, which had been sequenced separately. Using fastp at Q25 and MiXCR, TCRdb reprocessed the public reads and kept productive beta chains. When rows share a CDR3 protein, they turn into one entry using the most common DNA and genes. For this entry, the V and J calls and clone size follow TCRdb and not the study's own pipeline. This sample holds 210,000 or so distinct CDR3 sequences; approximately 16% were observed only once. Of the sample, 2.4% falls within the top ten clones.

The data derive from a study of T-cell memory formation after mild COVID-19 (dated by TCRdb to 2020 to 2022). With regard to the full study: TCR sequence clusters from the two donors were largely donor specific. T-cell clones expanding and contracting after mild COVID-19 in a couple of donors were tracked by longitudinal TCRalpha and TCRbeta repertoire sequencing. Two young, previously healthy adult volunteers made up the cohort, one male and one female. General study outcomes and caveats: SARS-CoV-2 specificity of the second-wave clones peaking on day 37 was not confirmed. Contracting CD4+ clones appeared mostly in the CM and EM memory subsets, whereas CD8+ clones were enriched in EMRA. The study covered only two mild cases, and larger cohorts including severe cases with pre-infection samples were considered necessary. Some responding clones were detected in pre-infection memory, which suggested that pre-existing cross-reactive memory T cells had joined the SARS-CoV-2 response. Clones contracting from day 15 to 85 had balanced CD4/CD8 phenotypes, while a second wave expanding from day 15 to 37 was biased towards CD4+.

The germline V gene encodes CDR1 MNHEY and CDR2 SVGAGI. Relative to germline, V is 5 bases shorter and J is 3 bases shorter, with 5 bases between their ends. The cysteine opens and the phenylalanine closes a CDR3 of 11 amino acids. The sequence is cut down to CDR3 DNA, 33 bases in frame from base 1. PBMCs were isolated by Ficoll-Paque density gradient centrifugation. This sequence uses TRBV6-5 and TRBJ2-7, with the identity of the D gene unclear. The receptor comes from an adult woman who had mild COVID-19 (a few samples of this study predate the infection). The sample titles of this study are shuffled in the database, so cell type and time point are left out; the donor was told from shared clones. The sequenced sample consisted of PBMCs or a T cell subset sorted from them (not recorded which). The bases read TGTGCCAGCAGTCGTCTCTACGAGCAGTACTTC. Its amino acids are CASSRLYEQYF.